The T cell receptor (beta chain) described here comes from a study of memory CD4+ T cells and cytomegalovirus serostatus. The data were produced by immunoSEQ multiplex PCR, yet TCRdb's version contains in-frame clones alone and is incomplete. Counted here are 48,000 or so clones, 78% occurring once; the ten biggest clones make up 0.6% to 0.9%. To note about this clone: Other DNA sequences in the sample encode the same CDR3.

Single viable CD3+CD4+CD8-CD45RO+ cells were sorted as the memory CD4+ T cells. Serostatus was set by detecting CMV pp150, pp28, p38, p52 IgG. From germline, CDR1 is SQVTM and CDR2 ANQGSEA. V gave up 6 bases and J gave up 2 bases, with 11 bases separating them. CDR3 length: 12 residues. The sequencing input was memory CD4+ T cells from blood. The rearrangement uses TRBV29-1 and TRBJ2-7; no clear D gene. The receptor's source is an adult in good health and CMV-seronegative. This CDR3 reads CSVGRTAYEQYF. CDR3 DNA: TGCAGCGTGGGAAGAACAGCCTACGAGCAGTACTTC.